This T cell receptor (beta chain) appears in the sequencing data of a study of T cell changes during pregnancy in multiple sclerosis. Assay used: immunoSEQ multiplex PCR; TCRdb lists only in-frame clones, some missing. The data contain about 68,000 clones, just over 90% of them singletons. The clonotype originates from a female donor in good health, enrolled as a control in a pregnancy study. Sequenced material: peripheral blood, taken in the second trimester of pregnancy.

CDR3 coding DNA: TGTGCCAGTACCCCCCTAGGGGTGACCTCGAACACCGGGGAGCTGTTTTTT. Its protein is CASTPLGVTSNTGELFF. This chain links TRBV19 with TRBJ2-2; TRBD1 is a possible D gene (5 bases). CDR1 and CDR2 from the germline V gene are LNHDA and SQIVND (reference sequence). The CDR3 length is 17 residues. V was pared by 7 bases and J by 0 bases, with 18 bases between.